Listed here are 27 T cell receptor beta chains from one sample, sequenced in a study of human T cells and chemical hapten exposure. Each CDR3 protein is one row after TCRdb ran MiXCR on the RACE reads. The sample includes fewer than 150,000 distinct CDR3 sequences, about 14% of them seen just once. As for time point: pre-sensitization, week 0. Treatment reported: therapeutic diphenylcyclopropenone sensitization with weekly scalp DPC. The material was whole blood, obtained in connection with sensitization to the hapten diphenylcyclopropenone (DPC). The receptors derive from a woman aged 18-29 years with alopecia areata. Some clones in this sample may be carry-over from other donors' samples.

Many counts were recorded for this clonotype. This sequence joins TRBV7-2 and TRBJ2-7; 12 bases align to TRBD2. This CDR3 region has 15 residues. J lost 2 bases, V lost 5 bases, and 4 bases had no gene match. CDR1 is SGHTA and CDR2 is FQGNSA in the germline V gene. The CDR3: CASSPPSGGAYEQYF. The CDR3, as DNA: TGTGCCAGCAGCCCACCTAGCGGGGGGGCCTACGAGCAGTACTTC.

The V gene is TRBV3-1, the J gene TRBJ2-5; the D gene is possibly TRBD1 (5 bases). CDR3 length equals 14 residues. Between the trimmed V and J ends, which lost 0 bases and 6 bases, there was a span of 11 bases. Germline V CDR1 and CDR2: LGHDT, YNNKEL (reference sequence). The CDR3 is CASSQDSQGKTQYF. The CDR3 DNA follows: TGTGCCAGCAGCCAAGATTCGCAGGGAAAGACCCAGTACTTC.

This clonotype has more than one count but fewer than ten. The chain combines TRBV18 with TRBJ1-2, with D perhaps matching TRBD1 (5 bases). Germline CDR1 and CDR2: KGHSH and LQKENI. Trimming left V 2 bases short and J 8 bases short, with 24 bases between. This CDR3 has 17 amino acids. This CDR3 reads CASSPEAPTARAQGYTF. CDR3 nucleotides: TGTGCCAGCTCACCAGAGGCTCCGACAGCGAGGGCCCAAGGCTACACCTTC. Complete variable domain (other parts from reference TRBV18 and TRBJ1-2): NAGVMQNPRHLVRRRGQEARLRCSPMKGHSHVYWYRQLPEEGLKFMVYLQKENIIDESGMPKERFSAEFPKEGPSILRIQQVVRGDSAAYFCASSPEAPTARAQGYTFGSGTRLTVV.

This clonotype appeared a few times. The chain recombines TRBV7-9 with TRBJ2-4; no firm D call. CDR3 length: 13 residues. The V gene lost 8 bases and the J gene lost 1 base, with 9 bases spanning the gap. Looked up from germline, CDR1 is SEHNR and CDR2 is FQNEAQ (reference sequence). The CDR3 DNA is TGTGCCAGCGCAATGGGGGCCAAAAACATTCAGTACTTC. The encoded protein is CASAMGAKNIQYF.

The rearrangement links TRBV28 to TRBJ1-1; unclear D gene. The CDR3 sequence is 15 residues long. Germline values: CDR1 MDHEN, CDR2 SYDVKM. Trimming cost V 5 bases and J 1 base, with 14 bases left between them. The CDR3 protein is CASSPVTSGNTEAFF. CDR3 coding DNA: TGTGCCAGCAGTCCCGTTACGAGCGGGAACACTGAAGCTTTCTTT.

The rearrangement links TRBV6-2 or TRBV6-3 to TRBJ2-5, with no clear D. Germline values: CDR1 MNHEY, CDR2 SVGEGT. V was pared by 2 bases and J by 2 bases, with 9 bases between. The CDR3 is 14 amino acids. CDR3 nucleotide sequence: TGTGCCAGCAGTTACGTAACTCCTCAAGAGACCCAGTACTTC. Protein sequence: CASSYVTPQETQYF.

This clonotype was seen a few times. The CDR3 region is CASSLKSGANVLTF. DNA of the CDR3: TGTGCCAGCAGCTTAAAGTCTGGGGCCAACGTCCTGACTTTC. This chain links TRBV7-8 with TRBJ2-6; D unclear. Trimming left V 2 bases short and J 1 base short, with 3 bases between. Per germline, CDR1 SGHVS and CDR2 FQNEAQ. This CDR3 contains 14 residues.

This clonotype was picked up many times. The chain couples TRBV6-5 to TRBJ1-1, with 10 bases aligning to TRBD1. Trimming removed 5 bases from V and 6 bases from J; junction bases left unmatched: 12. The CDR3 consists of 16 residues. Germline V lookup: CDR1 MNHEY, CDR2 SVGAGI. CDR3 nucleotide sequence: TGTGCCAGCAGTGCAACCGGGACAGGGGCTCGGGCTGAAGCTTTCTTT. This sequence encodes CASSATGTGARAEAFF.

This clonotype was seen more than once but under ten times. This rearrangement joins TRBV6-1 to TRBJ1-6; D unclear. This CDR3 is built from 13 residues. The V and J ends lost 1 base and 13 bases respectively, with 11 bases between them. In germline, CDR1 is MNHNS, CDR2 SASEGT. Written as DNA, the CDR3 is TGTGCCAGCAGTGAAGGCAAACTTTCTCCCCTCCACTTT. Protein sequence: CASSEGKLSPLHF.

The gene calls are TRBV9 and TRBJ1-2, with a weak D call TRBD1 (5 bases). Trimming cost V 1 base and J 8 bases, with 12 bases left between them. The CDR3 length is 13 residues. The germline V gene encodes CDR1 SGDLS and CDR2 YYNGEE. CDR3 DNA: TGTGCCAGCAGCGTAATCCCAGGGAAGGGCTACACCTTC. It specifies CASSVIPGKGYTF.

In its sample, this clonotype was seen many times. The rearrangement uses TRBV20-1 and TRBJ1-5, with D maybe TRBD1 (5 bases). This CDR3 contains 17 residues. V was shortened by 1 base and J by 2 bases, with 18 bases between the two germline ends. In germline, CDR1 is DFQATT, CDR2 SNEGSKA (reference sequence). CDR3 in DNA: TGCAGTGCTAGAGTTCAGGGCGAGGTAACGGGCAATCAGCCCCAGCATTTT. Translated, it gives CSARVQGEVTGNQPQHF.

In this sample, this clonotype turned up a few times. V and J are TRBV27 and TRBJ2-1, with TRBD2 identical over 7 bases. Per germline, CDR1 MNHEY and CDR2 SMNVEV (reference sequence). This CDR3 contains 18 residues. The V segment lost 5 bases and the J segment 1 base; nucleotides outside the gene matches: 14. The CDR3 here is CASSVPSGTARSYNEQFF. CDR3 nucleotides: TGTGCCAGCAGTGTCCCTAGCGGAACTGCCCGGTCCTACAATGAGCAGTTCTTC.

This clonotype was picked up many times. The V and J genes are TRBV7-8 and TRBJ1-5; 9 bases align to TRBD1. The CDR3 extends over 15 amino acids. Germline V gives CDR1 SGHVS, CDR2 FQNEAQ. The trim removed 1 base at V and 6 bases at J, leaving 4 bases unmatched. CDR3 DNA sequence: TGTGCCAGCAGCTTAGGGGACAGGGTAGGTCAGCCCCAGCATTTT. It specifies CASSLGDRVGQPQHF.

This clonotype was seen only a few times. The V call is TRBV11-3, the J call TRBJ2-1; D is perhaps TRBD1 (5 bases). This CDR3 has 13 amino acids. Trimming took 2 bases from V and 10 from J, leaving 12 bases between them. Germline CDR1 reads SGHNT; CDR2 reads YENEEA. DNA of the CDR3: TGTGCCAGCAGCTTAACCCCTAGGGGAGAGCAGTTCTTC. Translated, it gives CASSLTPRGEQFF.

The chain recombines TRBV29-1 with TRBJ1-2; D might be TRBD1 (5 bases). Germline CDR1 SQVTM, CDR2 ANQGSEA. The V gene lost 2 bases and the J gene lost 4 bases, with 14 bases spanning the gap. The CDR3 loop spans 14 amino acids. CDR3: CSVENRQGGYGYTF. The CDR3 DNA is TGCAGCGTTGAAAATCGGCAGGGTGGCTATGGCTACACCTTC.

At least ten counts were recorded for this clonotype. V usage is TRBV29-1 and J usage is TRBJ1-5, with D perhaps TRBD1 (6 bases). CDR1 and CDR2 from the germline V gene are SQVTM and ANQGSEA. This CDR3 spans 13 amino acids. Trimming cost V 1 base and J 4 bases, with 8 bases left between them. CDR3 coding DNA: TGCAGCGTTGAAGTCCAGGGGAATCAGCCCCAGCATTTT. The encoded protein is CSVEVQGNQPQHF.

The V and J genes are TRBV7-6 and TRBJ2-6; D uncertain. V was shortened by 4 bases and J by 0 bases, with 10 bases between the two germline ends. The CDR3 sequence is 16 residues long. Germline V gene sequence: CDR1 SGHVS, CDR2 FNYEAQ. The CDR3 DNA follows: TGTGCCAGCAGCTCCCCAGACACCTCTGGGGCCAACGTCCTGACTTTC. This codes for CASSSPDTSGANVLTF.

This clonotype has a count of ten or more. CDR3 protein: CASSADRMDTEAFF. CDR3 coding DNA: TGTGCCAGCAGCGCAGACAGGATGGACACTGAAGCTTTCTTT. The chain carries TRBV9 and TRBJ1-1; a weak D match, TRBD1 (6 bases). The V and J ends lost 3 bases and 3 bases respectively, with 12 bases between them. Germline V gene data show CDR1 as SGDLS and CDR2 as YYNGEE. This CDR3 is built from 14 residues.

This clonotype has more than one count but fewer than ten. This chain uses TRBV28 with TRBJ2-7, with D perhaps TRBD1 or TRBD2 (5 bases each). This CDR3 spans 14 amino acids. Trimming left V 2 bases short and J 2 bases short, with 10 bases between. Germline V gene lookup returns CDR1 MDHEN and CDR2 SYDVKM. For the CDR3, the DNA is TGTGCCAGCAGTTTACCTGGGACGGCCTACGAGCAGTACTTC. Translating it yields CASSLPGTAYEQYF. Full variable domain (missing parts from reference TRBV28 and TRBJ2-7): DVKVTQSSRYLVKRTGEKVFLECVQDMDHENMFWYRQDPGLGLRLIYFSYDVKMKEKGDIPEGYSVSREKKERFSLILESASTNQTSMYLCASSLPGTAYEQYFGPGTRLTVT.

The chain joins TRBV5-1 to TRBJ1-2; TRBD1 aligns across 8 bases. The CDR3 spans 14 residues. J gave up 3 bases and V 3 bases, and 4 bases lay outside the gene matches. CDR1 and CDR2 (germline): SGHRS, YFSETQ. The CDR3 is CASSSTGEDYGYTF. The CDR3 DNA is TGCGCCAGCAGCTCGACAGGGGAGGACTATGGCTACACCTTC.

This chain links TRBV4-3 with TRBJ2-7; D is possibly TRBD1 (7 bases). The V end lost 4 bases, the J end lost 3 bases, and 13 bases lay between the germline ends. The germline CDR1 and CDR2 sequences are LGHNA and YSLEER. The CDR3 extends over 14 amino acids. The CDR3 sequence is CASSRRQGGYEQYF. Here the CDR3 DNA reads TGCGCCAGCAGCCGCAGACAGGGAGGCTACGAGCAGTACTTC.

In this sample, this clonotype turned up a few times. The chain uses TRBV11-2 and TRBJ2-4, with 9 bases lining up with TRBD2. The CDR3 extends over 17 amino acids. The V gene end was trimmed by 1 base and the J gene end by 1 base; junction bases not matched to a gene: 5. In germline, CDR1 is SGHAT, CDR2 FQNNGV. In nucleotides, the CDR3 is TGTGCCAGCAGCTTAGGCCTAGCGGGGACCGCCAAAAACATTCAGTACTTC. Translation gives CASSLGLAGTAKNIQYF.

This clonotype came up a few times. V gene TRBV24-1 combines with J gene TRBJ2-7; D unresolved. Germline V gene lookup returns CDR1 KGHDR and CDR2 SFDVKD. V gave up 4 bases and J gave up 3 bases, with 9 bases separating them. The length of the CDR3 is 13 residues. In DNA form, the CDR3 reads TGTGCCACCAGTGACTCAGCTCTCTACGAGCAGTACTTC. This gives the protein CATSDSALYEQYF.

This clonotype was recorded at least ten times. The chain uses TRBV14 and TRBJ2-7; 8 bases fit TRBD2. The V and J ends lost 3 bases and 4 bases, in that order; junction bases with no gene match: 5. The CDR3 contains 14 residues. The germline V gene encodes CDR1 SGHDN and CDR2 FVKESK. CDR3: CASSHAGGGYEQYF. The DNA for the CDR3 is TGTGCCAGCAGCCACGCGGGGGGAGGATACGAGCAGTACTTC.

This clonotype was detected many times. The V and J genes are TRBV7-8 and TRBJ1-5, with TRBD1 as a possible D gene (6 bases). Per germline, CDR1 SGHVS and CDR2 FQNEAQ. Between the trimmed V and J ends, which lost 1 base and 5 bases, there was a span of 15 bases. The CDR3 loop spans 16 amino acids. The CDR3 loop is CASSLGSTGMDQPQHF. The CDR3 nucleotides are TGTGCCAGCAGCTTAGGCTCGACAGGCATGGATCAGCCCCAGCATTTT.

V gene TRBV29-1 combines with J gene TRBJ2-3; a weak D match, TRBD2 (6 bases). Germline values: CDR1 SQVTM, CDR2 ANQGSEA. The CDR3 has 13 amino acids. V was shortened by 8 bases and J by 2 bases, with 14 bases between the two germline ends. In DNA form, the CDR3 reads TGCAGCTCGATAGCGGCCCACACAGATACGCAGTATTTT. It yields the protein CSSIAAHTDTQYF.

The chain carries TRBV2 and TRBJ2-3, with a tentative D call TRBD1 (6 bases). With 9 bases removed from V and 8 bases from J, the gap between germline ends came to 12 bases. The CDR3 is 11 residues long. In germline, CDR1 is SNHLY, CDR2 FYNNEI. CDR3 coding DNA: TGTGCCAGACAGCGAGGGGGTACGCAGTATTTT. It codes for CARQRGGTQYF.